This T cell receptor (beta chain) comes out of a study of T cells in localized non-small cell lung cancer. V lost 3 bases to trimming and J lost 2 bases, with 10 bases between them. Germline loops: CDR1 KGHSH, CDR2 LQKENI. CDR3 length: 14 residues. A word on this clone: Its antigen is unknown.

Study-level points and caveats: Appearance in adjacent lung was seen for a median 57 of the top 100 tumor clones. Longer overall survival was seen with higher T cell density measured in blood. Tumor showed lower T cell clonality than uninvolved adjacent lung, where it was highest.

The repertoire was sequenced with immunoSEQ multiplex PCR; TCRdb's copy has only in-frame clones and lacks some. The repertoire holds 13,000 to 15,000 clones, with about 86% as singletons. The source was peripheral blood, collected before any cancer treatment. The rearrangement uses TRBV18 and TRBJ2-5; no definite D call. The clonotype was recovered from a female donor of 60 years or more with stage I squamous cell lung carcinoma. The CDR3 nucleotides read TGTGCCAGCTCACCGGGGAACAGACAAGAGACCCAGTACTTC. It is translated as CASSPGNRQETQYF.